The TCR beta chain under discussion was sequenced for a study of blood T cell repertoires in COVID-19. Study-wide context: Samples taken during acute and convalescent COVID-19 were collected in the United States, Italy and Spain. In each case, the material was cDNA or gDNA derived from T cells, B-cell-depleted T cells, or PBMCs.

V trimming: 5 bases; J trimming: 6 bases; junction bases outside the gene matches: 9. The CDR3 extends over 14 amino acids. CDR1 LGHNA and CDR2 YSLEER come from the germline V gene. Original analysis: Reference gene primer amplification gave estimated nucleated cell counts. The assay was immunoSEQ multiplex PCR, and TCRdb's table has in-frame clones only and misses some. V and J calls and clone size are those listed in that table; D and trimming were worked out from the DNA. The sample holds some 200,000 clones, around four fifths seen once. One Seattle source followed patients from active infection through their disease course.

The V gene is TRBV4-3, the J gene TRBJ2-7, with 8 bases fitting TRBD2. Sequencing was done on a sample of peripheral blood. This receptor was taken from a woman in her 70s with COVID-19, enrolled during active disease. CDR3 protein: CASSVTTSVSEQYF. CDR3 in DNA: TGCGCCAGCAGCGTGACGACTAGCGTTTCCGAGCAGTACTTC.